This entry lists 28 T cell receptor beta chains sequenced from one sample in a study of T cells after yellow fever vaccination. One entry per CDR3 protein, called by TCRdb with MiXCR from the 5' RACE reads. The table shows around 550,000 distinct CDR3 sequences, with 15% to 20% occurring only once. The specimen was PBMCs, collected 15 days after the yellow fever booster vaccination. These receptors came from a man aged 25 to 40 who received the YFV17D yellow fever vaccine.

The table lists this clonotype with a few counts. The V call is TRBV7-2, the J call TRBJ2-2; D not certain. V dropped 3 bases and J dropped 4 bases, with 6 bases sitting between them. This CDR3 region has 13 residues. CDR1 is SGHTA, CDR2 FQGNSA, per germline. CDR3 coding DNA: TGTGCCAGCAGCTTGAGCCCCACCGGGGAGCTGTTTTTT. As protein: CASSLSPTGELFF.

This clonotype occurred many times. The chain combines TRBV3-2 with TRBJ2-1. TRBV3-2 is described as a pseudogene. This CDR3 spans 15 amino acids. The CDR3 is CASSQSENPYNEQFF. CDR3 nucleotide sequence: TGTGCCAGCAGCCAGTCAGAGAACCCCTACAATGAGCAGTTCTTC.

This clonotype has ten or more counts. The CDR3 DNA reads as TGTGCCAGCAGTAGCAGCCGGGCTACGCAGTATTTT. Protein: CASSSSRATQYF. This chain links TRBV12-3 or TRBV12-4 with TRBJ2-3; D is ambiguous. CDR3 length: 12 amino acids. V was shortened by 5 bases and J by 8 bases, with 11 bases between the two germline ends.

The chain joins TRBV6-2 or TRBV6-3 to TRBJ2-1; 13 bases agree with TRBD2. After removal of 6 bases from V and 10 bases from J, the junction contained 6 bases not matched to a gene. The CDR3 runs 14 residues. Germline CDR1 and CDR2: MNHEY and SVGEGT. The CDR3 DNA reads as TGTGCCAGCAGCTTAACTAGCGGGAGGGCCGAGCAGTTCTTC. This codes for CASSLTSGRAEQFF.

This clonotype occurred a few times. The chain couples TRBV7-2 to TRBJ2-2, with D perhaps TRBD2 (5 bases). V dropped 5 bases and J dropped 2 bases, with 15 bases sitting between them. Germline loops: CDR1 SGHTA, CDR2 FQGNSA. The CDR3 has 16 amino acids. DNA of the CDR3: TGTGCCAGCAGCCCCCCCTCCGGAGGAAACACCGGGGAGCTGTTTTTT. Translated: CASSPPSGGNTGELFF.

V gene TRBV5-3 combines with J gene TRBJ2-2; no clear D gene. TRBV5-3 is labeled an ORF, and its function is uncertain. This CDR3 is built from 16 residues. Trimming removed 9 bases at V and 4 bases at J, with 22 bases between. Written as DNA, the CDR3 is TGTGCCATCAGCCCTGGGATTCTCGGCCTCACCGGGGAGCTGTTTTTT. Amino acid sequence: CAISPGILGLTGELFF.

The rearrangement joins TRBV19 to TRBJ2-7; D is ambiguous. The ends were cut back, 4 bases at V and 7 bases at J, with 11 bases in the middle. Germline assignment: CDR1 LNHDA and CDR2 SQIVND (reference sequence). The CDR3 is 12 amino acids. As DNA, the CDR3 is TGTGCCAGTAGTAAGAGCCGGTCTGAGCAGTACTTC. It is translated as CASSKSRSEQYF.

CDR3 in amino acids: CASSESVGRRAYEQYF. The CDR3 DNA sequence: TGCGCCAGCAGTGAGTCAGTAGGTAGGAGGGCCTACGAGCAGTACTTC. This rearrangement joins TRBV10-2 to TRBJ2-7, with D maybe TRBD2 (6 bases). Germline CDR1 reads WSHSY; CDR2 reads SAAADI. The CDR3 is made up of 16 amino acids. The V end was cut by 0 bases, the J end by 2 bases, with 14 bases between.

This clonotype was seen only a few times. The chain employs TRBV29-1 and TRBJ1-1; D gene unclear. Trimming removed 7 bases from V and 1 base from J, with 13 bases in between. Looked up from germline, CDR1 is SQVTM and CDR2 is ANQGSEA. There are 13 residues in the CDR3. The CDR3 loop reads CSGTVGSNTEAFF. The CDR3 nucleotides are TGCAGCGGTACGGTGGGGTCGAACACTGAAGCTTTCTTT.

There are a few counts of this clonotype. This chain links TRBV11-1 with TRBJ2-1; 9 bases agree with TRBD2. Germline V gene sequence: CDR1 SGHAT, CDR2 FQDESV (reference sequence). Germline trimming cut 2 bases from V and 1 base from J; bases unmatched to any gene: 12. This CDR3 has 19 amino acids. CDR3 coding DNA: TGTGCCAGCAGCTTAATCGGAGGTAGCGGGAGAAATTCCTACAATGAGCAGTTCTTC. It specifies CASSLIGGSGRNSYNEQFF.

V usage is TRBV6-5 and J usage is TRBJ2-7, with TRBD1 matching 7 bases. Germline CDR1 and CDR2: MNHEY and SVGAGI. The CDR3 extends over 14 amino acids. Germline trimming cut 0 bases from V and 2 bases from J; bases unmatched to any gene: 1. CDR3 loop: CASSYSTGTYEQYF. The CDR3 nucleotides are TGTGCCAGCAGTTACTCGACAGGGACCTACGAGCAGTACTTC.

The rearrangement uses TRBV7-8 and TRBJ2-1; the D gene is possibly TRBD2 (6 bases). The V gene's germline CDR1 is SGHVS and CDR2 FQNEAQ. CDR3 length: 15 amino acids. Trimming removed 5 bases from V and 10 bases from J, with 21 bases in between. CDR3 bases: TGTGCCAGCAGCCCCCGGGGGAGTGGCTGGACGGAGCAGTTCTTC. Amino acid sequence: CASSPRGSGWTEQFF.

The sample holds a few counts of this clonotype. V and J are TRBV11-2 and TRBJ1-4; D not resolved. This CDR3 comprises 19 residues. Trimming pared 4 bases from V and 0 bases from J, leaving 21 bases between. In germline, CDR1 is SGHAT, CDR2 FQNNGV. This chain's CDR3 is CASSSTFTGIKPTNEKLFF. In DNA, the CDR3 is TGTGCCAGCAGCTCCACGTTCACCGGGATTAAACCAACTAATGAAAAACTGTTTTTT.

This clonotype was counted between two and nine times. The rearrangement uses TRBV6-1 and TRBJ2-5; TRBD2 matches at 11 bases. The CDR3 spans 15 residues. V was pared by 3 bases and J by 3 bases, with 3 bases of the junction left unmatched. Germline lookup yields CDR1 MNHNS and CDR2 SASEGT. The CDR3 region has the DNA TGTGCCAGCAGTGACCCGGGACTAGCGGAAGAGACCCAGTACTTC. Translation: CASSDPGLAEETQYF.

This clonotype turned up a few times. The rearrangement joins TRBV9 to TRBJ2-7, with TRBD1 identical over 9 bases. This CDR3 contains 15 residues. Unmatched junction bases numbered 5, after V lost 0 bases and J lost 4 bases. The V gene's germline CDR1 is SGDLS and CDR2 YYNGEE. The CDR3 loop is CASSVAGTGLYEQYF. In nucleotides, the CDR3 is TGTGCCAGCAGCGTAGCGGGGACAGGGTTGTACGAGCAGTACTTC.

The chain uses TRBV28 and TRBJ2-7, with 10 bases matching TRBD1. The CDR3 sequence is 15 residues long. The V gene's germline CDR1 is MDHEN and CDR2 SYDVKM. V was clipped by 0 bases and J by 3 bases; unmatched bases: 2. The CDR3 nucleotides are TGTGCCAGCAGTTTATGGGACAGGGGGAACTACGAGCAGTACTTC. It is translated as CASSLWDRGNYEQYF.

The chain recombines TRBV5-6 with TRBJ2-1; D not certain. The CDR3 is made up of 13 amino acids. V lost 2 bases and J 9 bases, leaving 12 bases between the germline ends. Germline V CDR1 and CDR2: SGHDT, YYEEEE. CDR3: CASSLPASIEQFF. CDR3 in DNA: TGTGCCAGCAGCTTACCAGCATCCATTGAGCAGTTCTTC.

The chain joins TRBV20-1 to TRBJ2-7, with D unresolved. V shed 0 bases and J shed 4 bases, with 10 bases lying between them. Germline V CDR1 and CDR2: DFQATT, SNEGSKA (reference sequence). This CDR3 has 13 amino acids. In nucleotides, the CDR3 is TGCAGTGCTAGAGAGCCCCCTCAATACGAGCAGTACTTC. It is translated as CSAREPPQYEQYF.

This clonotype came up a few times. This chain connects TRBV5-1 to TRBJ2-7; 10 positions agree with TRBD2. V trimming: 0 bases; J trimming: 0 bases; junction bases outside the gene matches: 3. CDR1 SGHRS and CDR2 YFSETQ come from the germline V gene. The length of the CDR3 is 16 residues. In DNA form, the CDR3 reads TGCGCCAGCAGCTTGGAACTAGCGGGGTTCTCCTACGAGCAGTACTTC. It yields the protein CASSLELAGFSYEQYF.

This chain links TRBV20-1 with TRBJ1-4; D is unclear. Germline V gives CDR1 DFQATT, CDR2 SNEGSKA (reference sequence). V shed 3 bases and J shed 6 bases, with 11 bases lying between them. This CDR3 is 13 amino acids long. The DNA of the CDR3 is TGCAGTGCTAGTCGGAAGTACCATGAAAAACTGTTTTTT. The encoded protein is CSASRKYHEKLFF.

This chain connects TRBV12-3 or TRBV12-4 to TRBJ2-2; D might be TRBD1 or TRBD2, each matching 5 bases. The CDR3 contains 13 residues. V was trimmed by 5 bases and J by 9 bases, leaving 13 bases between them. The CDR3 reads CASSRPGTRELFF. The DNA for the CDR3 is TGTGCCAGCAGTAGGCCAGGGACCCGGGAGCTGTTTTTT.

This clonotype was counted a few times. This chain connects TRBV5-5 to TRBJ2-5; 14 bases map to TRBD2. The CDR3 is 16 residues long. With 4 bases clipped from V and 2 bases from J, the junction kept 4 bases outside the gene matches. Germline assignment: CDR1 SGHKS and CDR2 YYEKEE (reference sequence). As DNA, the CDR3 is TGTGCCAGCAGCGCCGGACTAGCGGGAGGACAAGAGACCCAGTACTTC. Protein product: CASSAGLAGGQETQYF.

J is TRBJ2-1 and V is TRBV11-2; D is ambiguous. Looked up from germline, CDR1 is SGHAT and CDR2 is FQNNGV. Trimming shortened V by 5 bases and J by 7 bases, and 18 bases separated the two germline ends. The CDR3 has 15 residues. The CDR3 nucleotides read TGTGCCAGCAGCCAGGCGGTACACTTGGGGAATGAGCAGTTCTTC. Its translation is CASSQAVHLGNEQFF.

This clonotype was counted only a few times. V is TRBV10-3 and J is TRBJ2-7, with D possibly TRBD2 on 8 matching bases. Trimming cost V 11 bases and J 0 bases, with 14 bases left between them. The CDR3 consists of 13 residues. Germline V CDR1 and CDR2: ENHRY, SYGVKD. CDR3 sequence: CAAGGQSSYEQYF. The CDR3 nucleotides are TGTGCCGCGGGGGGACAGAGCTCCTACGAGCAGTACTTC.

The chain employs TRBV12-3 or TRBV12-4 and TRBJ2-7, with D perhaps matching TRBD1 (5 bases). The CDR3 totals 12 residues. Trimming stripped 5 bases from V and 4 bases from J, with 9 bases between. Here the CDR3 DNA reads TGTGCCAGCAGTCAGGGTATATACGAGCAGTACTTC. Translating it yields CASSQGIYEQYF.

The chain uses TRBV12-3 or TRBV12-4 and TRBJ2-1; D not certain. The CDR3 has 14 residues. V lost 3 bases to trimming and J lost 0 bases, with 6 bases between them. CDR3 region: CASSLWGSYNEQFF. The CDR3 nucleotides read TGTGCCAGCAGTTTGTGGGGCTCCTACAATGAGCAGTTCTTC.

CDR3 in DNA: TGCAGCGTAGTGAAGGGACAGGGAGGATCTGGCTACACCTTC. This translates into CSVVKGQGGSGYTF. This chain joins TRBV29-1 and TRBJ1-2; TRBD1 agrees at 9 bases. The CDR3 runs 14 residues. Germline V gives CDR1 SQVTM, CDR2 ANQGSEA. Unmatched junction bases numbered 12, after V lost 6 bases and J lost 7 bases. Based on the CDR3 plus reference TRBV29-1 and TRBJ1-2, the full variable domain is SAVISQKPSRDICQRGTSLTIQCQVDSQVTMMFWYRQQPGQSLTLIATANQGSEATYESGFVIDKFPISRPNLTFSTLTVSNMSPEDSSIYLCSVVKGQGGSGYTFGSGTRLTVV.

V gene TRBV4-3 combines with J gene TRBJ2-7; tentative D call: TRBD1 (8 bases). The CDR3 length is 15 residues. The V gene's germline CDR1 is LGHNA and CDR2 YSLEER. V lost 1 base, J lost 2 bases, and 12 bases lay in between. The CDR3 bases are TGCGCCAGCAGCCAAGCGGGGGGACAGGCCTACGAGCAGTACTTC. Residues: CASSQAGGQAYEQYF.